What follows describes a single T cell receptor (beta chain). These data are taken from a study of blood T cell repertoires in COVID-19. About the study: The United States, Italy and Spain provided the acute and convalescent COVID-19 samples.

The authors' processing: Reference gene primers were amplified, and this amplification served to estimate nucleated cell counts. Some clones are missing from TCRdb's copy, which holds only in-frame ones; the method was immunoSEQ multiplex PCR. V and J calls plus clone size are reproduced from that table; the DNA served to infer D and trimming. The sample comprises approximately 150,000 clones, roughly 88% of which are singletons, and approximately 4.6% rests with the top ten. V lost 3 bases and J lost 2, with 8 bases in between. The length of the CDR3 is 13 residues. CDR1 is MDHEN and CDR2 is SYDVKM in the germline V gene.

The chain carries TRBV28 and TRBJ2-7; a weak D match, TRBD1 (5 bases). The sequencing input was peripheral blood. The clonotype was recovered from a man between 18 and 29 years old with COVID-19, enrolled during active disease. The CDR3 here is CASSFKGPYEQYF. The CDR3 DNA reads as TGTGCCAGCAGTTTTAAGGGGCCCTACGAGCAGTACTTC. Full variable domain (outside the CDR3, taken from reference TRBV28 and TRBJ2-7): DVKVTQSSRYLVKRTGEKVFLECVQDMDHENMFWYRQDPGLGLRLIYFSYDVKMKEKGDIPEGYSVSREKKERFSLILESASTNQTSMYLCASSFKGPYEQYFGPGTRLTVT.